This entry describes one T cell receptor beta chain. Germline values: CDR1 SGDLS, CDR2 YYNGEE. V lost 0 bases to trimming and J lost 5 bases; unmatched junction nucleotides: 16. This CDR3 region has 19 residues. The data derive from a study of blood T cell repertoires in COVID-19. Looking at the study overall: Material from acute and convalescent COVID-19 was sourced from the United States, Italy and Spain. The analysed material was cDNA or gDNA that came from T cells, B-cell-depleted T cells, or PBMCs.

As processed by the authors: Counts of nucleated cells, estimated from reference gene primer amplification, were obtained. The data were produced by immunoSEQ multiplex PCR, yet TCRdb's version contains in-frame clones alone and is incomplete. The V and J calls and clone size were taken over from that table, and D and trimming were inferred from the DNA. In the table there are around 160,000 clones, around 81% of which are singletons. The chain joins TRBV9 to TRBJ2-2, with 7 bases matching TRBD1. The sample comprised peripheral blood. This clonotype originated in a man aged 60-69 years with active or convalescent COVID-19. CDR3 nucleotides: TGTGCCAGCAGCGTAGGTCCGTCCCGCGTAGGGGGCCGAACCGGGGAGCTGTTTTTT. Residues: CASSVGPSRVGGRTGELFF.